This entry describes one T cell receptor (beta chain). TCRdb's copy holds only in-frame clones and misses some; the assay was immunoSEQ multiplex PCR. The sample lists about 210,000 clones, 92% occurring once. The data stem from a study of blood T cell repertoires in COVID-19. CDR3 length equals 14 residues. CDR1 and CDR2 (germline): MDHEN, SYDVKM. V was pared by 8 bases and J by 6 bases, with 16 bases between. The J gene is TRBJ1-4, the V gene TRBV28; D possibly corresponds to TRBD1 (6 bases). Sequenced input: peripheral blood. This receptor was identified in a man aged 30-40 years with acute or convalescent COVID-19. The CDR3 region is CASRPGGADEKLFF. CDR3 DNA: TGTGCCAGCCGGCCGGGGGGCGCGGATGAAAAACTGTTTTTT. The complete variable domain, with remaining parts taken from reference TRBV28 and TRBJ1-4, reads DVKVTQSSRYLVKRTGEKVFLECVQDMDHENMFWYRQDPGLGLRLIYFSYDVKMKEKGDIPEGYSVSREKKERFSLILESASTNQTSMYLCASRPGGADEKLFFGSGTQLSVL.